A selection of T cell receptor beta chains follows, all from one sample in a study of shared clonotypes between healthy human individuals. Clones were read by immunoSEQ multiplex PCR, and TCRdb kept only the in-frame ones, dropping some. This sample has around 620,000 clones, with 95% found just once. The specimen was naive CD8+ T cells sorted from blood. Receptor source: a woman in her twenties or thirties in good health. CDR3s include the opening cysteine and the closing phenylalanine or tryptophan. A D gene is named only where the DNA matches it firmly. Size tells how often a clone was seen (once, few, many) or the class of an expanded clone, and some rows leave it out.

V	size	D	J	DNA	CDR3
TRBV27	NA	TRBD1	TRBJ2-7	TGTGCCAGCAGTATCAGGGGGCCCACCTACGAGCAGTACTTC	CASSIRGPTYEQYF
TRBV7-9	NA	NA	TRBJ2-3	TGTGCCAGCACCATCGATGCGGCGTCGGATACGCAGTATTTT	CASTIDAASDTQYF
TRBV2	NA	TRBD2	TRBJ2-2	TGTGCCAGCTCTAGCGGGAGTAGAAGCAGGGAGCTGTTTTTT	CASSSGSRSRELFF
TRBV5-4	NA	NA	TRBJ2-7	TGTGCCAGCAGCTTAGGGCAGGGGAGTAGGGAGCAGTACTTC	CASSLGQGSREQYF
TRBV19	NA	TRBD1	TRBJ2-7	TGTGCCAGTAGTTCGGGACAGGGGATCCACGAGCAGTACTTC	CASSSGQGIHEQYF
TRBV6-5	NA	TRBD1	TRBJ2-5	TGTGCCAGCAGTTACGCGACAGGGCCCCAAGAGACCCAGTACTTC	CASSYATGPQETQYF
TRBV28	NA	TRBD2	TRBJ2-1	TGTGCCAGCAGTTTAATAGCGGGAGGCTATGAGCAGTTCTTC	CASSLIAGGYEQFF
TRBV14	NA	NA	TRBJ2-5	TGTGCCAGCAGCCCCCAAGGTCACCAAGAGACCCAGTACTTC	CASSPQGHQETQYF
TRBV2	NA	TRBD1	TRBJ2-7	TGTGCCAGCAGGGAACCCCGGATCGACAGGGGGTACAGTTACGAGCAGTACTTC	CASREPRIDRGYSYEQYF
TRBV4-2	NA	NA	TRBJ2-7	TGTGCCAGCAGCCAAGAGATGAGAGGGGACTACGAGCAGTACTTC	CASSQEMRGDYEQYF
TRBV28	NA	NA	TRBJ2-7	TGTGCCAGCAGTTTATGGGCCTCTAGCGACTACGAGCAGTACTTC	CASSLWASSDYEQYF
TRBV28	NA	NA	TRBJ2-7	TGTGCCAGCAGTTTACAAGGAGCCCTCGAGCAGTACTTC	CASSLQGALEQYF
TRBV5-1	NA	NA	TRBJ2-2	TGCGCCAGCAGCTTTGGCGGGGAGCTGTTTTTT	CASSFGGELFF
TRBV2	NA	NA	TRBJ2-2	TGTGCCAGCAGTGCTGCTTCCTACACCGGGGAGCTGTTTTTT	CASSAASYTGELFF
TRBV27	few	TRBD1	TRBJ2-7	TGTGCCAGCAGAGCCGGGACAGGCTACGAGCAGTACTTC	CASRAGTGYEQYF